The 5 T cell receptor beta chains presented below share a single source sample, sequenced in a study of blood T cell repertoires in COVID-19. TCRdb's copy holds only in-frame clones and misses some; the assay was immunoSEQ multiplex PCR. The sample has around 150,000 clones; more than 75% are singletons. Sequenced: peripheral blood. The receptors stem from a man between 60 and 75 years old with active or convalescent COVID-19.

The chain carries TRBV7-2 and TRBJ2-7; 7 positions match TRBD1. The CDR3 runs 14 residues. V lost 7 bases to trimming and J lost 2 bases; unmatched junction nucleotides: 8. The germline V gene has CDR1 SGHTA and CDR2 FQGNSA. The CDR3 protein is CASTLGQVTYEQYF. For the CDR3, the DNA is TGTGCCAGCACCCTAGGACAGGTCACCTACGAGCAGTACTTC.

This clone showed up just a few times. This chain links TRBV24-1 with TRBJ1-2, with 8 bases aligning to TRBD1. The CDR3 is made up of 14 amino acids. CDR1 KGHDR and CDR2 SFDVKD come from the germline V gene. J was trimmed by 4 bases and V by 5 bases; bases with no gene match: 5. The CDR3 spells CATSARDRTYGYTF. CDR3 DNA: TGTGCCACCAGTGCCCGGGACAGGACCTATGGCTACACCTTC.

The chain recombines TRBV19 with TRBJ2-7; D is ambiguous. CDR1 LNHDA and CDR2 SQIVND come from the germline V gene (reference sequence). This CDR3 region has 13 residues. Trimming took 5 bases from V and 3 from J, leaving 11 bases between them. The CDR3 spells CASSRSTLYEQYF. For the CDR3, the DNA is TGTGCCAGTAGTCGATCCACTCTCTACGAGCAGTACTTC.

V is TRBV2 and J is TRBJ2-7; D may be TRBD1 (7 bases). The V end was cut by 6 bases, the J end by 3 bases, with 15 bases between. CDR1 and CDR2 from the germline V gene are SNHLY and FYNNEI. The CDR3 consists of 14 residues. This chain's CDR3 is CASRRQGGDYEQYF. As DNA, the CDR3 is TGTGCCAGCAGGAGACAGGGCGGGGACTACGAGCAGTACTTC.

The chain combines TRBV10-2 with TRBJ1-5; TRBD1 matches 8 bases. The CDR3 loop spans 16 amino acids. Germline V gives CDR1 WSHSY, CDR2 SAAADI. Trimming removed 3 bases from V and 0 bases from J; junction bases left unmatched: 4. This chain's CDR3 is CASSELTGDSNQPQHF. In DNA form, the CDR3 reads TGCGCCAGCAGTGAACTGACAGGGGATAGCAATCAGCCCCAGCATTTT.